A selection of T cell receptor beta chains follows, all from one sample in a study of blood T cell repertoires in COVID-19. Sequenced by immunoSEQ multiplex PCR; TCRdb stores in-frame clones only, minus some. The table shows some 220,000 clones, with around 82% occurring only once. Sequenced material: peripheral blood. Receptors were obtained from a woman in her seventies with acute or convalescent COVID-19. Both conserved end residues are part of each CDR3. Each record gives: clone size, D gene, J gene, V gene, CDR3 DNA, CDR3 protein. A D gene is named only where the DNA matches it firmly. Only part of the rows carry a size: once, few, many, or a class if the clone is expanded.

size: .; D: .; J: TRBJ1-1; V: TRBV6-4; DNA: TGTGCCAGCAGATTCGCTACAGGTCCAATTTTGAACACTGAAGCTTTCTTT; CDR3: CASRFATGPILNTEAFF
size: .; D: .; J: TRBJ2-3; V: TRBV5-1; DNA: TGCGCCAGCAGTTTTCTTATCACAGATACGCAGTATTTT; CDR3: CASSFLITDTQYF
size: .; D: TRBD1; J: TRBJ2-3; V: TRBV15; DNA: TGTGCCACTCTCAACAGGGGGCGCACAGATACGCAGTATTTT; CDR3: CATLNRGRTDTQYF
size: .; D: .; J: TRBJ2-2; V: TRBV3-1/TRBV3-2; DNA: TGTGCCAGCAGCACAGGAAAGGGGGAGCTGTTTTTT; CDR3: CASSTGKGELFF
size: once; D: TRBD2; J: TRBJ2-3; V: TRBV5-4; DNA: TGTGCCAGCAGCTTTCCGAGCGGGGGGGGCACAGATACGCAGTATTTT; CDR3: CASSFPSGGGTDTQYF
size: .; D: TRBD1; J: TRBJ1-4; V: TRBV28; DNA: TGTGCCAGCACTTTGGGTGGGACAGGGAACGAAAAACTGTTTTTT; CDR3: CASTLGGTGNEKLFF
size: .; D: TRBD1; J: TRBJ2-7; V: TRBV19; DNA: TGTGCCAGTAGTAGGGCAGGGGGCACCTACGAGCAGTACTTC; CDR3: CASSRAGGTYEQYF
size: .; D: TRBD1; J: TRBJ1-2; V: TRBV12-3/TRBV12-4; DNA: TGTGCCAGCAGCCTAGGCACAGGGGATGGCTACACCTTC; CDR3: CASSLGTGDGYTF
size: .; D: TRBD1; J: TRBJ2-7; V: TRBV27; DNA: TGTGCCAGCACCCGACTACAGGGGGCGGGCTCCTACGAGCAGTACTTC; CDR3: CASTRLQGAGSYEQYF
size: .; D: .; J: TRBJ1-5; V: TRBV19; DNA: TGTGCCAGTAGTATTAGTTTAGGAGGTAACAATCAGCCCCAGCATTTT; CDR3: CASSISLGGNNQPQHF
size: .; D: .; J: TRBJ1-2; V: TRBV2; DNA: TGTGCCAGCAGTGAATCCTTTTATGGCTACACCTTC; CDR3: CASSESFYGYTF
size: .; D: .; J: TRBJ1-2; V: TRBV7-3; DNA: TGTGCCAGCAGCTTAGGTCAGGGATCCCACTATGGCTACACCTTC; CDR3: CASSLGQGSHYGYTF
size: few; D: .; J: TRBJ1-2; V: TRBV5-4; DNA: TGTGCCAGCAGCTTATATATGGAGAATGGAGGCTACACCTTC; CDR3: CASSLYMENGGYTF
size: .; D: TRBD2; J: TRBJ2-2; V: TRBV19; DNA: TGTGCCAGTATAGGGGAGGGGAGGGCCGGGGAGCTGTTTTTT; CDR3: CASIGEGRAGELFF
size: once; D: TRBD1; J: TRBJ1-1; V: TRBV5-1; DNA: TGCGCCAGCAGCCTGACAGGGGGGGATTCCGGTGAAGCTTTCTTT; CDR3: CASSLTGGDSGEAFF
size: .; D: .; J: TRBJ2-2; V: TRBV5-1; DNA: TGCGCCAGCAGCCAAAACTGGGTAGCGGCCCCCGGGGAGCTGTTTTTT; CDR3: CASSQNWVAAPGELFF
size: .; D: .; J: TRBJ1-4; V: TRBV7-2; DNA: TGTGCCAGCAGCTCTGGCCCGGGGGCAACTAATGAAAAACTGTTTTTT; CDR3: CASSSGPGATNEKLFF
size: few; D: TRBD2; J: TRBJ2-5; V: TRBV5-1; DNA: TGCGCCACCCGGGGGGGGACGGCCGCAGGGGAGACCCAGTACTTC; CDR3: CATRGGTAAGETQYF
size: .; D: TRBD2; J: TRBJ2-5; V: TRBV9; DNA: TGTGCCAGCAGCGTGGGGACTAGCGGGGGGGCGGTTACTGAGACCCAGTACTTC; CDR3: CASSVGTSGGAVTETQYF
size: few; D: .; J: TRBJ1-2; V: TRBV14; DNA: TGTGCCAGCAGCCTACTACCATCTTCGGGGTATGGCTACACCTTC; CDR3: CASSLLPSSGYGYTF
size: .; D: TRBD1; J: TRBJ2-2; V: TRBV7-3; DNA: TGTGCCAGCAGCTCCACAGGGGGCGGGTTGTTCCCCGGGGAGCTGTTTTTT; CDR3: CASSSTGGGLFPGELFF
size: .; D: .; J: TRBJ1-2; V: TRBV18; DNA: TGTGCCAGCTCCGACACCTACGGGGACTATGGCTACACCTTC; CDR3: CASSDTYGDYGYTF
size: .; D: .; J: TRBJ2-3; V: TRBV6-5; DNA: TGTGCCAGCAGTTACTCCGGACAGTTTTTCACAGATACGCAGTATTTT; CDR3: CASSYSGQFFTDTQYF